This T cell receptor beta chain was identified during a study of identical twins. This clonotype was seen more than once but under ten times. Its antigen is undetermined. The study's findings and limits: The conclusions drew on cross-sectional statistical analysis instead of tracking the same donors. There was more out-of-frame TCR alpha sharing in monozygotic twins than models estimated. High-abundance cord blood beta clonotypes had fewer insertions; memory repertoires showed none. Sequences that were beta out-of-frame showed weaker excess twin sharing.

TCRdb fed the 5' RACE reads into MiXCR, producing one record per CDR3 protein. In the table there are around 490,000 distinct CDR3 sequences, over 11% of which are singletons. The CDR3 extends over 13 amino acids. Looked up from germline, CDR1 is SGHTA and CDR2 is FQGNSA. With 0 bases removed from V and 4 bases from J, the gap between germline ends came to 5 bases. These data were also filed under a second study, of yellow fever vaccine responses in identical twins.

V is TRBV7-2 and J is TRBJ2-3; D gene ambiguous. The TCR comes from a woman under 30 in good health. The specimen sequenced was CD4+ T cells sorted from blood. CDR3: CASSLAFSDTQYF. DNA of the CDR3: TGTGCCAGCAGCTTAGCGTTTTCAGATACGCAGTATTTT.